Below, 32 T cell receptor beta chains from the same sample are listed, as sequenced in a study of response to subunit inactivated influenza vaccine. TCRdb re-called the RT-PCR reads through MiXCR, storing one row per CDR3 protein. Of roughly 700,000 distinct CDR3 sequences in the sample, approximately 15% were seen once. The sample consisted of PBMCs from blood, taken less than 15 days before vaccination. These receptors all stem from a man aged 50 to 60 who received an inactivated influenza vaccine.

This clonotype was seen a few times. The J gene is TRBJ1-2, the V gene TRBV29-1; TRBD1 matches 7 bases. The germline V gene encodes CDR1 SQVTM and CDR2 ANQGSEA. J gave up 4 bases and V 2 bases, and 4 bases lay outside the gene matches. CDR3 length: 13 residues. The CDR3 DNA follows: TGCAGCGTTGAACAGGGGGGAACCTATGGCTACACCTTC. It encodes CSVEQGGTYGYTF.

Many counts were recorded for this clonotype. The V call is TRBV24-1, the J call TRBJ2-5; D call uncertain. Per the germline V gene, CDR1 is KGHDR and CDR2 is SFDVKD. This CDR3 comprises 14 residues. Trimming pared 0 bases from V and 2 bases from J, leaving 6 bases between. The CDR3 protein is CATSDLNSQETQYF. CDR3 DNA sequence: TGTGCCACCAGTGATTTGAACAGTCAAGAGACCCAGTACTTC.

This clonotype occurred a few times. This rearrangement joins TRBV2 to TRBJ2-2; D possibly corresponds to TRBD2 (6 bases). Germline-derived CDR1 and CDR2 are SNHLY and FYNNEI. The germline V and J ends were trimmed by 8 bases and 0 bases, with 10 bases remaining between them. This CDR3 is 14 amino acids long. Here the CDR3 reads CASQGLSNTGELFF. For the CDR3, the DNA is TGTGCCAGCCAAGGACTATCGAACACCGGGGAGCTGTTTTTT.

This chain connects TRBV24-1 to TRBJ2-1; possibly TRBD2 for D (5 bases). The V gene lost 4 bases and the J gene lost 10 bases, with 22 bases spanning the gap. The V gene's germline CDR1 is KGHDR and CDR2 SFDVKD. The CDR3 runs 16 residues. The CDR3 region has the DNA TGTGCCACCAGTGACTCTAGGACTGTGTTCCAGGAGGAGCAGTTCTTC. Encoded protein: CATSDSRTVFQEEQFF.

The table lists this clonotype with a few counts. The CDR3 here is CASSQASIKTQYF. CDR3 sequence (DNA): TGTGCCAGCAGCCAAGCCTCGATTAAGACCCAGTACTTC. V and J are TRBV3-1 and TRBJ2-5, with no clear D. Germline V gene data show CDR1 as LGHDT and CDR2 as YNNKEL (reference sequence). The CDR3 totals 13 residues. V gave up 1 base and J gave up 6 bases, with 9 bases separating them.

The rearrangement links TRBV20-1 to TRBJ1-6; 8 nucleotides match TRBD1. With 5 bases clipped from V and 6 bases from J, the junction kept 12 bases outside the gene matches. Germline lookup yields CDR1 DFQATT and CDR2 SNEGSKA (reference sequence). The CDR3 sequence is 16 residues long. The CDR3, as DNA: TGCAGTGCTCGGTCGGACAGGGTGGGGGTTAATTCACCCCTCCACTTT. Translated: CSARSDRVGVNSPLHF.

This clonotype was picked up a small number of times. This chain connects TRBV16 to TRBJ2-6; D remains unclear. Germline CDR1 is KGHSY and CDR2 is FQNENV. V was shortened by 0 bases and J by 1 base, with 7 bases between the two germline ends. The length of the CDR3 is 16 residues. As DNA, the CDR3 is TGTGCCAGCAGCCAATCTGGGGTTTCTGGGGCCAACGTCCTGACTTTC. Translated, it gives CASSQSGVSGANVLTF.

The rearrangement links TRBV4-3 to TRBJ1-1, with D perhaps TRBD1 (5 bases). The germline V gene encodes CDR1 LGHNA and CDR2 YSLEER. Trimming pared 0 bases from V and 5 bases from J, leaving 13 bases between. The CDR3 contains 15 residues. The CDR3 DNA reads TGCGCCAGCAGCCAAGATAACGGGAAGGGGACTGAAGCTTTCTTT. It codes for CASSQDNGKGTEAFF.

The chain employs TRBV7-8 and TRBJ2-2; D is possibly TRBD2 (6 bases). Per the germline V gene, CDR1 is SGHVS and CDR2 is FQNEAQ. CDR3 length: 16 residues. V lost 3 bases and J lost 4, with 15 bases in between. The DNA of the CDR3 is TGTGCCAGCAGCTTGGACCCGGGAGTGGGCACCGGGGAGCTGTTTTTT. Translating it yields CASSLDPGVGTGELFF.

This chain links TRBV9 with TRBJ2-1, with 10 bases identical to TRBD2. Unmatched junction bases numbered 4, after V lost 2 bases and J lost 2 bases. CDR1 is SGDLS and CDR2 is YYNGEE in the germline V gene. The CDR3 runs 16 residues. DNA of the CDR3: TGTGCCAGCAGCGTGGGCCTAGCGGGGGCCTACAATGAGCAGTTCTTC. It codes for CASSVGLAGAYNEQFF.

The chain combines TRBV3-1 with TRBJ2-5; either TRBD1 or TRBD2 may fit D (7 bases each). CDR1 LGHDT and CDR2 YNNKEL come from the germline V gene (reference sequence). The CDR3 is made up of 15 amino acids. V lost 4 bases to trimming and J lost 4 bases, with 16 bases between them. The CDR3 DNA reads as TGTGCCAGCAGCCCCAGGGGGGGCTGGGGAGAGACCCAGTACTTC. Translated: CASSPRGGWGETQYF.

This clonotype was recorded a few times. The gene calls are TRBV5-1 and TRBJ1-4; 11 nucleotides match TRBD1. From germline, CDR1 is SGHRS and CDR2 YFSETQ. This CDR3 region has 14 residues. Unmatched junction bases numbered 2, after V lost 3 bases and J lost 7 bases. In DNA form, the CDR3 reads TGCGCCAGCAGCTGGGGGACAGGGGGTGAAAAACTGTTTTTT. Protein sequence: CASSWGTGGEKLFF.

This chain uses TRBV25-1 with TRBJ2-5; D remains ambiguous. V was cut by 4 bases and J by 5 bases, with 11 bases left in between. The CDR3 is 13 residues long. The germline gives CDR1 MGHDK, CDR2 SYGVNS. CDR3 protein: CASSARLLETQYF. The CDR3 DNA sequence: TGTGCCAGCAGTGCAAGGCTTTTGGAGACCCAGTACTTC.

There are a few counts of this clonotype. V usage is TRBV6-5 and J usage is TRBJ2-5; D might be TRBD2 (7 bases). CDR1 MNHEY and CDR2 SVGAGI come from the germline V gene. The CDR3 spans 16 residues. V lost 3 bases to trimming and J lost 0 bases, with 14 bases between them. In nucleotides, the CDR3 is TGTGCCAGCAGTTATCGCGCGGGGGCGCACCAAGAGACCCAGTACTTC. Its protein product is CASSYRAGAHQETQYF.

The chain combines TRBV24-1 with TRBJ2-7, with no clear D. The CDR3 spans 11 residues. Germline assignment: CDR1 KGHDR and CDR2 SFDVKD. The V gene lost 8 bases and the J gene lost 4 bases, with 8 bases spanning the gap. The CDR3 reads CATITKYEQYF. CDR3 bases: TGTGCCACCATTACGAAGTACGAGCAGTACTTC.

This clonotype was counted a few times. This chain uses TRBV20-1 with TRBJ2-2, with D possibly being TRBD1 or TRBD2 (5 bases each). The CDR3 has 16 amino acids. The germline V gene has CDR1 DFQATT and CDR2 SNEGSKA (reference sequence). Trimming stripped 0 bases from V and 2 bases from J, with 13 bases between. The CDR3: CSARELQGRNTGELFF. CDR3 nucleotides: TGCAGTGCTAGAGAGCTGCAGGGACGTAACACCGGGGAGCTGTTTTTT.

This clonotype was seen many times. The CDR3 spells CASSPTDRGYGYTF. For the CDR3, the DNA is TGTGCCAGCAGTCCTACGGACAGGGGCTATGGCTACACCTTC. The chain employs TRBV6-1 and TRBJ1-2, with 9 bases aligning to TRBD1. CDR1 MNHNS and CDR2 SASEGT come from the germline V gene. This CDR3 contains 14 residues. The V and J ends lost 5 bases and 4 bases, in that order; junction bases with no gene match: 5.

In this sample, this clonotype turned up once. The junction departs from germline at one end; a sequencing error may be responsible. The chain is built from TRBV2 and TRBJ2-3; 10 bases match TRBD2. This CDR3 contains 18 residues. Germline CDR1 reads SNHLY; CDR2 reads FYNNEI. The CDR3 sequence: CTSCFPKREGLIADTQYF. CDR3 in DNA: TGTACCAGCTGTTTCCCTAAGCGGGAGGGCCTAATCGCAGATACGCAGTATTTT.

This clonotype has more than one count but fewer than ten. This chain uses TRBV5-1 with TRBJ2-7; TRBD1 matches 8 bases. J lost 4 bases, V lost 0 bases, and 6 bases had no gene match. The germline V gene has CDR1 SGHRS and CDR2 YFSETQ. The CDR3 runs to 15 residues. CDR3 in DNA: TGCGCCAGCAGCTTGGCCCAGGGGGCGGGATACGAGCAGTACTTC. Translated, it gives CASSLAQGAGYEQYF.

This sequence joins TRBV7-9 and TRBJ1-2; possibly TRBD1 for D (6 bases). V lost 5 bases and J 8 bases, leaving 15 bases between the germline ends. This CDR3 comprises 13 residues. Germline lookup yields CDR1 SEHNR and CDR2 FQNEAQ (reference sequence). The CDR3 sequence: CASSKDSTAGYTF. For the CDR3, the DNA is TGTGCCAGCAGCAAGGACAGTACGGCCGGCTACACCTTC.

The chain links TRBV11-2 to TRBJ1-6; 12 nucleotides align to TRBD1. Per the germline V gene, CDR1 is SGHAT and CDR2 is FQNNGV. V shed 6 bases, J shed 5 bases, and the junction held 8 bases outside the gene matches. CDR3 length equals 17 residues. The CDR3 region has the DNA TGTGCCAGCAGACCCCGGGACAGGGGGCTGGATAATTCACCCCTCCACTTT. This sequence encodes CASRPRDRGLDNSPLHF.

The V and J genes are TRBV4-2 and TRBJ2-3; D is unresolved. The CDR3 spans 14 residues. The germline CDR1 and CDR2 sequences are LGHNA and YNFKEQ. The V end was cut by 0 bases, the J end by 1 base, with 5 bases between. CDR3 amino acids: CASSQDEGTDTQYF. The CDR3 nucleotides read TGTGCCAGCAGCCAAGATGAAGGCACAGATACGCAGTATTTT.

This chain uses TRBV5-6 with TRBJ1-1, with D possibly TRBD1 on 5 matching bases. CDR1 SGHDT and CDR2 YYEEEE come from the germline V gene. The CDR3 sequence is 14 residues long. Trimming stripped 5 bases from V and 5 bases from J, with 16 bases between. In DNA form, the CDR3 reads TGTGCCAGCAGGCCGGGGCTCGACGGGACTGAAGCTTTCTTT. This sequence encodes CASRPGLDGTEAFF.

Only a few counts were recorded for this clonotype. The CDR3 region is CASSYESLQYF. Written as DNA, the CDR3 is TGTGCCAGCAGTTACGAAAGTTTGCAGTACTTC. The chain links TRBV6-2 or TRBV6-3 to TRBJ2-7, with unresolved D. This CDR3 region has 11 residues. The germline V gene encodes CDR1 MNHEY and CDR2 SVGEGT. Between the trimmed V and J ends, which lost 2 bases and 9 bases, there was a span of 8 bases.

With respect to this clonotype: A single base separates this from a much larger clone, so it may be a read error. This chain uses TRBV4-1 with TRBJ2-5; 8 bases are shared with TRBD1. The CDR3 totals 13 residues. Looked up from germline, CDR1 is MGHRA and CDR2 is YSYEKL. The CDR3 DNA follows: TGCGCCAGCAGCCAGCAGACAGGGGAGACCCATTACTTC. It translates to CASSQQTGETHYF.

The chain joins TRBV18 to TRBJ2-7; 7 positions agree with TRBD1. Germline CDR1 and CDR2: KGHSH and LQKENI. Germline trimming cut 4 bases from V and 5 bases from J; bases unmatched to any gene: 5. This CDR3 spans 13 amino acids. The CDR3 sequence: CASSRGQDDEQYF. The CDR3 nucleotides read TGTGCCAGCTCACGAGGACAGGATGACGAGCAGTACTTC.

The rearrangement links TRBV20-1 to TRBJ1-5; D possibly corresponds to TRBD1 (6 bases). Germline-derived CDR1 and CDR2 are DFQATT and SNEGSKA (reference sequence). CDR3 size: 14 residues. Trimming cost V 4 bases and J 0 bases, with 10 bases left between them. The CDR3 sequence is CSAIRQVSNQPQHF. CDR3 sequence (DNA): TGCAGTGCTATCAGACAGGTTAGCAATCAGCCCCAGCATTTT.

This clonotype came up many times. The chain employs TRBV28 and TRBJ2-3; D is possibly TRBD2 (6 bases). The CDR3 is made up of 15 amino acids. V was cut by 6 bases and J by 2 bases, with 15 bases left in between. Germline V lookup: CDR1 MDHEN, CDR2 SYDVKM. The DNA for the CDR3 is TGTGCCAGCAGAGAGGAGGGGAGTCCCACAGATACGCAGTATTTT. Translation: CASREEGSPTDTQYF.

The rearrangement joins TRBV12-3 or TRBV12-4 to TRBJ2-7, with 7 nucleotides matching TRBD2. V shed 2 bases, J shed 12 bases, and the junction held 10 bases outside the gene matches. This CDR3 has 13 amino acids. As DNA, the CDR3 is TGTGCCAGCAGTTTACCCCCGGCTAGCGGTCTGTACTTC. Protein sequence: CASSLPPASGLYF.

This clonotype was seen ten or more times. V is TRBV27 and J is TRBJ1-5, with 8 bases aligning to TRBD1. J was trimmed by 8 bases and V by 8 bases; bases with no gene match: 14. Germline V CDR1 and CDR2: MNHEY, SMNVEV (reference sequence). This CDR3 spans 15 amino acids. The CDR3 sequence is CASCGTDRAIEPQHF. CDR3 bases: TGTGCCAGCTGTGGTACGGACAGGGCCATTGAGCCCCAGCATTTT.

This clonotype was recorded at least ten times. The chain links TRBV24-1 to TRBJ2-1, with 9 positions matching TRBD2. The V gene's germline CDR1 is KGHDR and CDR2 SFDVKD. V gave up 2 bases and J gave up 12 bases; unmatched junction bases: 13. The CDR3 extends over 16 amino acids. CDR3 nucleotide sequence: TGTGCCACCAGTGATTCCCCCGGCGGGGGGGCCCGTGCGCAGTTCTTC. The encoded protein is CATSDSPGGGARAQFF.

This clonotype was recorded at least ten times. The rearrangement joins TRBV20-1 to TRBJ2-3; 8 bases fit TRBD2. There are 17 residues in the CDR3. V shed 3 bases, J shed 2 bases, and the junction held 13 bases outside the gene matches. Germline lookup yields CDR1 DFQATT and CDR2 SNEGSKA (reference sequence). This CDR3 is CSASEATLADYTDTQYF. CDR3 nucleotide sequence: TGCAGTGCTAGTGAGGCGACACTAGCGGATTACACAGATACGCAGTATTTT.